A selection of T cell receptor beta chains follows, all from one sample in a study of identical twins. TCRdb passed the 5' RACE reads through MiXCR, listing each CDR3 protein once. Of a few hundred thousand distinct CDR3 sequences in the sample, roughly 10% were seen once. The data were also submitted as part of a second study, on yellow fever vaccine responses in identical twins.

The sequencing input was CD8+ T cells sorted from blood. Every receptor here comes from a woman under 30 in good health. Both conserved end residues are part of each CDR3. A D gene is named only where the DNA matches it firmly. The size entry is marked missing in some rows and otherwise reads once, few, many or a size class.

j_call clone_size v_call d_call cdr3_aa cdr3_nt
TRBJ2-4 NA TRBV23-1 NA CASSQSSRPNSERKAKNIQYF TGCGCCAGCAGTCAATCCTCAAGACCGAATAGTGAAAGAAAAGCCAAAAACATTCAGTACTTC
TRBJ2-5 many TRBV7-9 NA CASSFREAGETQYF TGTGCCAGCAGCTTCAGGGAAGCGGGAGAGACCCAGTACTTC
TRBJ2-7 NA TRBV7-9 TRBD1 CASSGTGKSYEQYF TGTGCCAGCAGCGGGACAGGGAAATCCTACGAGCAGTACTTC
TRBJ2-1 many TRBV5-1 TRBD2 CASSSRLAGWDDEQFF TGCGCCAGCAGCTCCAGACTAGCGGGGTGGGATGATGAGCAGTTCTTC
TRBJ2-3 many TRBV6-4 NA CASSDSGGGTDTQYF TGTGCCAGCAGTGACTCGGGGGGTGGCACAGATACGCAGTATTTT
TRBJ2-7 few TRBV6-2/TRBV6-3 NA CASSYSAGGYEQYF TGTGCCAGCAGTTACTCGGCCGGTGGCTACGAGCAGTACTTC
TRBJ2-5 NA TRBV6-1 NA CASEAFGKETQYF TGTGCCAGCGAGGCGTTCGGTAAAGAGACCCAGTACTTC
TRBJ2-2 few TRBV12-3/TRBV12-4 NA CASSLAYEPTGELFF TGTGCCAGCAGTTTAGCGTACGAGCCCACCGGGGAGCTGTTTTTT
TRBJ2-7 many TRBV12-3/TRBV12-4 NA CASSFGLGDNGYEQYF TGTGCCAGCAGTTTCGGTTTAGGGGATAACGGCTACGAGCAGTACTTC
TRBJ2-7 few TRBV7-9 TRBD1 CASSLGQGVEQYF TGTGCCAGCAGCCTGGGACAGGGGGTCGAGCAGTACTTC
TRBJ2-1 many TRBV7-8 NA CASSYPEGGLGVYNEQFF TGTGCCAGCAGCTACCCAGAGGGGGGGCTGGGGGTATACAATGAGCAGTTCTTC
TRBJ2-7 few TRBV6-5 NA CASSWRGSYEQYF TGTGCCAGCAGTTGGAGGGGTAGCTACGAGCAGTACTTC
TRBJ2-3 NA TRBV6-2/TRBV6-3 TRBD2 CASSRTSPTDTQYF TGTGCCAGCAGTCGGACTAGCCCCACAGATACGCAGTATTTT
TRBJ2-1 NA TRBV4-3 NA CASSQDGGDVRGNEQFF TGCGCCAGCAGCCAAGATGGCGGAGACGTGAGGGGCAATGAGCAGTTCTTC
TRBJ2-7 NA TRBV5-1 NA CASTDGSYEQYF TGCGCCAGCACTGACGGCTCCTACGAGCAGTACTTC
TRBJ2-1 few TRBV27 NA CASSLGAGWDEQFF TGTGCCAGCAGTTTAGGTGCAGGGTGGGATGAGCAGTTCTTC
TRBJ2-3 NA TRBV28 TRBD2 CASTRLAGGTDTQYF TGTGCCAGCACCCGACTAGCGGGGGGCACAGATACGCAGTATTTT
TRBJ1-5 many TRBV12-3/TRBV12-4 NA CASALEGFSNQPQHF TGTGCCAGCGCCCTCGAGGGTTTTAGCAATCAGCCCCAGCATTTT
TRBJ2-7 NA TRBV27 NA CASSSFGINSYEQYF TGTGCCAGCAGTTCCTTTGGGATAAATTCCTACGAGCAGTACTTC
TRBJ2-5 few TRBV30 TRBD1 CAWSSGQAQETQYF TGTGCCTGGAGTTCGGGACAGGCACAAGAGACCCAGTACTTC
TRBJ2-7 many TRBV15 NA CATSRDHPSSGSYEQYF TGTGCCACCAGCAGAGATCATCCCTCCTCGGGGAGCTACGAGCAGTACTTC
TRBJ2-3 NA TRBV5-4 TRBD2 CASRAGGTDTQYF TGTGCAAGCCGGGCGGGGGGAACAGATACGCAGTATTTT